One and the same sample provided the 31 T cell receptor beta chains below, sequenced in a study of T cell responses to AZD1222 COVID-19 vaccine. TCRdb keeps only in-frame clones here, not all; method: immunoSEQ multiplex PCR. Of roughly 170,000 clones in the sample, approximately 94% were seen once. Material: peripheral blood, obtained 28 days after the second AZD1222 dose. These receptors came from an adult who received the AZD1222 COVID-19 vaccine.

This chain connects TRBV6-4 to TRBJ2-2; D possibly corresponds to TRBD2 (5 bases). The CDR3 runs to 13 residues. V shed 2 bases and J shed 5 bases, with 6 bases lying between them. Germline V lookup: CDR1 MRHNA, CDR2 SNTAGT. The DNA for the CDR3 is TGTGCCAGCAGTGACAGAGGGACCGGGGAGCTGTTTTTT. Translation: CASSDRGTGELFF.

This clone was detected only a few times. The V call is TRBV4-3, the J call TRBJ2-3; 8 bases line up with TRBD2. This CDR3 comprises 13 residues. The junction had 0 bases not matched to a gene; V was cut back by 3 bases and J by 4 bases. Germline V gene lookup returns CDR1 LGHNA and CDR2 YSLEER. CDR3 amino acids: CASSHGGADTQYF. The CDR3, as DNA: TGCGCCAGCAGCCACGGGGGGGCAGATACGCAGTATTTT.

The chain has TRBV9 and TRBJ2-1; 9 nucleotides align to TRBD1. Trimming cost V 4 bases and J 2 bases; bases outside gene matches: 10. The length of the CDR3 is 17 residues. Germline CDR1 is SGDLS and CDR2 is YYNGEE. The CDR3 reads CASSTPAGTGPYNEQFF. CDR3 nucleotides: TGTGCCAGCAGCACCCCAGCCGGGACAGGGCCCTACAATGAGCAGTTCTTC. The complete variable domain, with remaining parts taken from reference TRBV9 and TRBJ2-1, reads DSGVTQTPKHLITATGQRVTLRCSPRSGDLSVYWYQQSLDQGLQFLIQYYNGEERAKGNILERFSAQQFPDLHSELNLSSLELGDSALYFCASSTPAGTGPYNEQFFGPGTRLTVL.

The rearrangement uses TRBV5-1 and TRBJ1-5; D possibly corresponds to TRBD1 (5 bases). Trimming shortened V by 0 bases and J by 7 bases, and 14 bases separated the two germline ends. Germline CDR1 SGHRS, CDR2 YFSETQ. The length of the CDR3 is 15 residues. The CDR3 region is CASSLEGHRYQPQHF. The CDR3 region has the DNA TGCGCCAGCAGCTTGGAGGGCCACAGGTACCAGCCCCAGCATTTT.

The CDR3, as DNA: TGTGCCAGCTCACCGAATCACTCTGGAAACACCATATATTTT. It codes for CASSPNHSGNTIYF. The J gene is TRBJ1-3, the V gene TRBV18; D gene uncertain. Trimming shortened V by 3 bases and J by 0 bases, and 6 bases separated the two germline ends. The CDR3 extends over 14 amino acids. From germline, CDR1 is KGHSH and CDR2 LQKENI.

V and J are TRBV6-5 and TRBJ1-4; TRBD1 might be the D (6 bases). Trimming stripped 0 bases from V and 12 bases from J, with 20 bases between. The CDR3 consists of 16 residues. From germline, CDR1 is MNHEY and CDR2 SVGAGI. CDR3 residues: CASSYSQDRDLVELFF. The CDR3 DNA reads as TGTGCCAGCAGTTACTCACAGGACAGAGACCTTGTGGAACTGTTTTTT.

The chain has TRBV7-3 and TRBJ2-7; no clear D. Germline values: CDR1 SGHTA, CDR2 FQGTGA. The CDR3 contains 13 residues. Trimming shortened V by 1 base and J by 3 bases, and 7 bases separated the two germline ends. The CDR3 protein is CASSLSENYEQYF. CDR3 nucleotide sequence: TGTGCCAGCAGCTTAAGTGAAAACTACGAGCAGTACTTC.

The chain combines TRBV19 with TRBJ1-5; 12 nucleotides match TRBD1. J was trimmed by 5 bases and V by 3 bases; bases with no gene match: 2. Germline V gene lookup returns CDR1 LNHDA and CDR2 SQIVND (reference sequence). This CDR3 is 15 amino acids long. This chain's CDR3 is CASSIRDRGHQPQHF. The CDR3 DNA is TGTGCCAGTAGTATCCGGGACAGGGGGCATCAGCCCCAGCATTTT. The whole variable domain, filled in from reference TRBV19 and TRBJ1-5, reads DGGITQSPKYLFRKEGQNVTLSCEQNLNHDAMYWYRQDPGQGLRLIYYSQIVNDFQKGDIAEGYSVSREKKESFPLTVTSAQKNPTAFYLCASSIRDRGHQPQHFGDGTRLSIL.

The chain has TRBV27 and TRBJ1-2, with a tentative D call TRBD1 (5 bases). CDR3 size: 14 residues. V lost 8 bases and J 4 bases, leaving 17 bases between the germline ends. The germline V gene encodes CDR1 MNHEY and CDR2 SMNVEV (reference sequence). This CDR3 reads CASGIEGTSYGYTF. The DNA for the CDR3 is TGTGCCAGCGGGATCGAGGGGACGTCCTATGGCTACACCTTC.

The rearrangement uses TRBV5-6 and TRBJ1-5, with D uncertain. The V end lost 4 bases, the J end lost 0 bases, and 8 bases lay between the germline ends. Germline V CDR1 and CDR2: SGHDT, YYEEEE. CDR3 length: 14 residues. CDR3 sequence reads: CASSKTLSNQPQHF. CDR3 DNA: TGTGCCAGCAGCAAGACACTTAGCAATCAGCCCCAGCATTTT. The variable domain in full, with the rest retrieved from reference TRBV5-6 and TRBJ1-5, is DAGVTQSPTHLIKTRGQQVTLRCSPKSGHDTVSWYQQALGQGPQFIFQYYEEEERQRGNFPDRFSGHQFPNYSSELNVNALLLGDSALYLCASSKTLSNQPQHFGDGTRLSIL.

This chain connects TRBV6-2 or TRBV6-3 to TRBJ2-7; 10 bases are a match to TRBD2. This CDR3 has 16 amino acids. Germline CDR1 and CDR2: MNHEY and SVGEGT. Unmatched junction bases numbered 8, after V lost 2 bases and J lost 4 bases. The CDR3, as DNA: TGTGCCAGCAGTTACGTAGCTAGCGGGGGTCGATACGAGCAGTACTTC. Its translation is CASSYVASGGRYEQYF.

This sequence joins TRBV6-5 and TRBJ2-7, with D maybe TRBD1 (6 bases). Trimming shortened V by 5 bases and J by 5 bases, and 13 bases separated the two germline ends. CDR3 size: 13 residues. Germline V gene data show CDR1 as MNHEY and CDR2 as SVGAGI. CDR3 protein: CASSLFWGHEQYF. CDR3 sequence (DNA): TGTGCCAGCAGTCTCTTTTGGGGGCACGAGCAGTACTTC.

The J gene is TRBJ2-5, the V gene TRBV24-1; 7 bases map to TRBD1. Germline trimming cut 9 bases from V and 10 bases from J; bases unmatched to any gene: 7. Per germline, CDR1 KGHDR and CDR2 SFDVKD. The CDR3 totals 11 residues. This CDR3 reads CATSAGGNQYF. CDR3 nucleotides: TGTGCCACCTCCGCAGGGGGTAACCAGTACTTC.

For the CDR3, the DNA is TGTGCCAGCAGTTTCCGGACAGGGACCTACAATGAGCAGTTCTTC. Translated, it gives CASSFRTGTYNEQFF. The genes are TRBV27 and TRBJ2-1, with 8 bases fitting TRBD1. The germline CDR1 and CDR2 sequences are MNHEY and SMNVEV (reference sequence). The CDR3 has 15 amino acids. J gave up 2 bases and V 3 bases, and 3 bases lay outside the gene matches.

The rearrangement links TRBV30 to TRBJ1-5; maybe TRBD1 (5 bases). From germline, CDR1 is GTSNPN and CDR2 SVGIG (reference sequence). This CDR3 has 14 residues. V was clipped by 4 bases and J by 2 bases, with 12 bases between them. The CDR3 sequence: CAWMEGSGNQPQHF. CDR3 nucleotides: TGTGCCTGGATGGAGGGGTCGGGCAATCAGCCCCAGCATTTT.

Details on this clone: The same CDR3 also results from other DNA sequences found in this sample. The chain carries TRBV24-1 and TRBJ2-2, with 7 bases that match TRBD1. Trimming at V came to 3 bases and at J to 2 bases, leaving 11 bases not matched to a gene. The germline CDR1 and CDR2 sequences are KGHDR and SFDVKD. CDR3 length equals 18 residues. In DNA, the CDR3 is TGTGCCACCAGTGATCCGCGGACAGGTCTTGTTAACACCGGGGAGCTGTTTTTT. This codes for CATSDPRTGLVNTGELFF.

The rearrangement uses TRBV14 and TRBJ2-7; the match to TRBD1 covers 7 bases. Germline lookup yields CDR1 SGHDN and CDR2 FVKESK. V was pared by 2 bases and J by 2 bases, with 6 bases of the junction left unmatched. This CDR3 region has 15 residues. CDR3 in amino acids: CASSQLFGTAYEQYF. For the CDR3, the DNA is TGTGCCAGCAGCCAACTTTTCGGGACAGCCTACGAGCAGTACTTC. The full variable domain, rest sourced from reference TRBV14 and TRBJ2-7, is EAGVTQFPSHSVIEKGQTVTLRCDPISGHDNLYWYRRVMGKEIKFLLHFVKESKQDESGMPNNRFLAERTGGTYSTLKVQPAELEDSGVYFCASSQLFGTAYEQYFGPGTRLTVT.

The gene calls are TRBV30 and TRBJ2-3, with D possibly matching TRBD1 (7 bases). CDR1 and CDR2 from the germline V gene are GTSNPN and SVGIG (reference sequence). This CDR3 has 14 residues. With 4 bases removed from V and 7 bases from J, the gap between germline ends came to 18 bases. The CDR3, as DNA: TGTGCCTGGAAAGTAGGCAGGGGGGTCAATACGCAGTATTTT. Translated, it gives CAWKVGRGVNTQYF.

This chain links TRBV18 with TRBJ1-1; possible D gene TRBD1, 6 bases. Germline values: CDR1 KGHSH, CDR2 LQKENI. The CDR3 is 15 residues long. The ends were cut back, 2 bases at V and 4 bases at J, with 14 bases in the middle. The CDR3: CASSPSQGKGTEAFF. In nucleotides, the CDR3 is TGTGCCAGCTCACCAAGTCAGGGGAAGGGCACTGAAGCTTTCTTT.

The chain links TRBV4-3 to TRBJ1-2; D call uncertain. Germline CDR1 and CDR2: LGHNA and YSLEER. The CDR3 sequence is 15 residues long. Trimming removed 0 bases at V and 3 bases at J, with 11 bases between. The DNA for the CDR3 is TGCGCCAGCAGCCAAGATAAGGGTTTAGACTATGGCTACACCTTC. Translating it yields CASSQDKGLDYGYTF.

V and J are TRBV12-5 and TRBJ1-5; a possible D gene is TRBD1 (5 bases). V lost 5 bases and J lost 7, with 18 bases in between. This CDR3 has 15 residues. Germline assignment: CDR1 LGHNT and CDR2 FRNRAP. The CDR3 coding sequence is TGTGCTAGTGGTCCGCCGGGGCCCAAGACGCAGCCCCAGCATTTT. Its protein is CASGPPGPKTQPQHF.

The rearrangement links TRBV23-1 to TRBJ2-7, with 9 bases aligning to TRBD2. TRBV23-1 has ORF status, its function being uncertain. The CDR3 is 17 amino acids. V was clipped by 6 bases and J by 5 bases; unmatched bases: 17. The CDR3 DNA is TGCGCCAGCAGACACAAATCCCCGGAAGGACTAGCGCACGAGCAGTACTTC. Protein sequence: CASRHKSPEGLAHEQYF.

The chain combines TRBV19 with TRBJ1-5, with a possible D match to TRBD1 (6 bases). Germline loops: CDR1 LNHDA, CDR2 SQIVND (reference sequence). V dropped 6 bases and J dropped 4 bases, with 10 bases sitting between them. CDR3 length: 13 residues. The CDR3: CASSGTLNQPQHF. The CDR3 nucleotides read TGTGCCAGTAGCGGGACACTAAATCAGCCCCAGCATTTT.

This rearrangement joins TRBV6-1 to TRBJ1-6, with D tentatively TRBD1 (6 bases). Germline V lookup: CDR1 MNHNS, CDR2 SASEGT. The CDR3 length is 16 residues. Trimming removed 1 base from V and 7 bases from J, with 14 bases in between. The CDR3 sequence is CASSEELGGRNSPLHF. In nucleotides, the CDR3 is TGTGCCAGCAGTGAAGAACTCGGGGGCAGGAATTCACCCCTCCACTTT.

This clone was recorded once. Germline is not matched at one junction end, which may reflect a read error. The genes are TRBV7-2 and TRBJ2-4; 7 bases align to TRBD2. Germline V CDR1 and CDR2: SGHTA, FQGNSA. The CDR3 loop spans 16 amino acids. CDR3 residues: CASSLAAGTTKNIQYF. For the CDR3, the DNA is TGTGCCAGCAGCCTAGCGGCGGGGACGACCAAAAACATTCAGTACTTC. The full variable domain, rest sourced from reference TRBV7-2 and TRBJ2-4, is GAGVSQSPSNKVTEKGKDVELRCDPISGHTALYWYRQSLGQGLEFLIYFQGNSAPDKSGLPSDRFSAERTGGSVSTLTIQRTQQEDSAVYLCASSLAAGTTKNIQYFGAGTRLSVL.

This clone was found once. The V and J genes are TRBV28 and TRBJ2-3, with 13 bases fitting TRBD2. The CDR3 loop spans 12 amino acids. The V gene end was trimmed by 6 bases and the J gene end by 12 bases; junction bases not matched to a gene: 3. Germline-derived CDR1 and CDR2 are MDHEN and SYDVKM. CDR3 nucleotides: TGTGCCAGCAGATGGACTAGCGGGAGACAGTATTTT. Translating gives CASRWTSGRQYF.

This chain connects TRBV28 to TRBJ1-4; tentative D call: TRBD1 (5 bases). This CDR3 spans 17 amino acids. Trimming pared 4 bases from V and 0 bases from J, leaving 15 bases between. Per germline, CDR1 MDHEN and CDR2 SYDVKM. For the CDR3, the DNA is TGTGCCAGCAGTTCGTCAGACAGATTTGCAACTAATGAAAAACTGTTTTTT. As protein: CASSSSDRFATNEKLFF.

The chain uses TRBV27 and TRBJ1-5, with TRBD1 matching over 12 bases. Trimming removed 7 bases from V and 3 bases from J; junction bases left unmatched: 16. The CDR3 is 19 residues long. CDR1 is MNHEY, CDR2 SMNVEV, per germline (reference sequence). Here the CDR3 DNA reads TGTGCCAGCATCAAAATAGGGGACAGGGGGCGTTGGAACAATCAGCCCCAGCATTTT. Its translation is CASIKIGDRGRWNNQPQHF.

The J gene is TRBJ1-1, the V gene TRBV28, with D perhaps TRBD1 (6 bases). V lost 2 bases to trimming and J lost 4 bases, with 14 bases between them. CDR3 length: 15 residues. The V gene's germline CDR1 is MDHEN and CDR2 SYDVKM. The CDR3 region is CASSLDAGVGTEAFF. CDR3 DNA: TGTGCCAGCAGTTTAGATGCAGGGGTTGGCACTGAAGCTTTCTTT.

This clone was found a few times. V gene TRBV6-5 combines with J gene TRBJ1-1; 7 bases are a match to TRBD1. The length of the CDR3 is 16 residues. The trim removed 2 bases at V and 4 bases at J, leaving 10 bases unmatched. The V gene's germline CDR1 is MNHEY and CDR2 SVGAGI. As DNA, the CDR3 is TGTGCCAGCAGTTACCTCCCGGACAGGCCGGGCACTGAAGCTTTCTTT. Its translation: CASSYLPDRPGTEAFF.

The chain links TRBV12-3 or TRBV12-4 to TRBJ2-7, with D maybe TRBD1 (6 bases). Trimming left V 6 bases short and J 3 bases short, with 12 bases between. The CDR3 is 13 residues long. The CDR3 loop reads CASRPGQSYEQYF. The CDR3 DNA reads TGTGCCAGCAGACCGGGACAAAGCTACGAGCAGTACTTC.